Below, 3 T cell receptor beta chains from the same sample are listed, as sequenced in a study of T cells in women clearing cervical HPV infection. Only in-frame clones appear in the TCRdb table, and some are missing; sequencing was by immunoSEQ multiplex PCR. This sample's table reports about 29,000 clones. The sequencing sample was made of blood buffy coat. The receptors stem from a woman between 18 and 75 years old with a cervical HPV16 infection that either progressed to CIN3+ or cleared (not recorded which).

Concerning this clone itself: The read terminates 3 residues ahead of where the CDR3 ends, so the germline J gene completes it. V and J are TRBV14 and TRBJ2-4; D possibly corresponds to TRBD1 (6 bases). The ends were cut back, 4 bases at V and 0 bases at J, with 16 bases in the middle. The CDR3 spans 17 residues. Germline CDR1 and CDR2: SGHDN and FVKESK. The CDR3 protein is CASSPGQLAIAKNIQYF. The sequenced CDR3 bases are TGTGCCAGCAGCCCCGGACAGCTAGCAATAGCCAAAAACATT.

A remark on this clone: This sample also contains other DNA sequences that code for the same CDR3. The sequenced CDR3 bases are TGTGCCAGCAGCCCTCGGACTAGCGGCTACGAG. This gives the protein CASSPRTSGYE. From start to end, the CDR3 is CASSPRTSGYEQYF. The chain has TRBV7-6 and TRBJ2-7; 10 bases line up with TRBD2. The CDR3 goes on 3 residues after the read ends, and that part is filled in from the germline J gene. The CDR3 sequence is 14 residues long. Germline loops: CDR1 SGHVS, CDR2 FNYEAQ. V dropped 5 bases and J dropped 3; count of bases not matched to a gene: 4.

About this clone itself: The CDR3 extends 3 residues past the end of the read, so its final part is completed from the germline J gene. The chain couples TRBV15 to TRBJ1-4, with a tentative D call TRBD1 (6 bases). Per the germline V gene, CDR1 is LNHNV and CDR2 is YYDKDF (reference sequence). Trimming shortened V by 1 base and J by 6 bases, and 12 bases separated the two germline ends. This CDR3 is 15 amino acids long. The covered CDR3 bases are TGTGCCACCAGCAGAGGAGCGTCAGGGGATGAAAAA. Translated: CATSRGASGDEK. The entire CDR3 reads CATSRGASGDEKLFF.